Listed below are T cell receptor beta chains from one sample, sequenced in a study of chronic HIV infection and antiretroviral therapy. TCRdb reprocessed the 5' RACE reads via MiXCR and lists one record per CDR3 protein. The sample lists 40,000 to 50,000 distinct CDR3 sequences; 19% were seen once. Sequencing was done on a sample of peripheral blood. All receptors come from an adult who had HIV and had not received antiretroviral therapy, or was an uninfected healthy control (not recorded which). The CDR3 runs from the conserved cysteine through the conserved F or W. Fields, in order: D gene, CDR3 length, clone size, J gene, V gene, CDR3 protein, CDR3 DNA. A D gene is named only where the DNA matches it firmly. A row's size may be missing; if present it is once, few, many or a size class.

.	15	.	TRBJ2-1	TRBV3-1	CASRQGHESYNEQFF	TGTGCCAGCAGACAGGGACATGAGTCCTACAATGAGCAGTTCTTC
TRBD2	19	.	TRBJ2-5	TRBV7-2	CASSLDGTSGPRQKETQYF	TGTGCCAGCAGCTTAGACGGGACTAGCGGACCCCGTCAAAAAGAGACCCAGTACTTC
.	14	.	TRBJ2-7	TRBV20-1	CSALMSVKAYEQYF	TGCAGTGCCCTTATGTCAGTAAAAGCCTACGAGCAGTACTTC
.	15	.	TRBJ1-5	TRBV28	CASSSRGAGNQPQHF	TGTGCCAGCAGCTCCCGGGGAGCGGGCAATCAGCCCCAGCATTTT
.	11	.	TRBJ1-2	TRBV28	CASSLKVGYTF	TGTGCCAGCAGTTTAAAGGTTGGCTACACCTTC
.	13	.	TRBJ2-7	TRBV27	CASSPRTDYEQYF	TGTGCCAGCAGTCCCAGGACCGACTACGAGCAGTACTTC
.	16	few	TRBJ2-7	TRBV28	CASSLPSDSNSYEQYF	TGTGCCAGCAGCCTCCCTTCAGACTCCAACTCCTACGAGCAGTACTTC
.	17	.	TRBJ2-3	TRBV11-2	CASSLGLRRGRTDTQYF	TGTGCCAGCAGCTTGGGTCTACGGAGGGGTCGCACAGATACGCAGTATTTT
TRBD2	15	.	TRBJ2-3	TRBV3-1	CASSQTSGRTDTQYF	TGTGCCAGCAGCCAGACTAGCGGGAGGACAGATACGCAGTATTTT
TRBD1	19	few	TRBJ2-6	TRBV4-1	CASSQVFRGRSSGANVLTF	TGCGCCAGCAGCCAAGTTTTCAGGGGGCGATCCTCTGGGGCCAACGTCCTGACTTTC
.	15	.	TRBJ2-7	TRBV9	CASSGKDRDLYEQYF	TGTGCCAGCAGCGGGAAGGACCGCGACCTCTACGAGCAGTACTTC
TRBD1	14	.	TRBJ1-5	TRBV5-1	CASSPRGGSQPQHF	TGCGCCAGCAGCCCCAGGGGGGGCAGCCAGCCCCAGCATTTT
.	15	few	TRBJ2-1	TRBV9	CASSPVVTPGNEQFF	TGTGCCAGCAGCCCTGTCGTGACCCCGGGGAATGAGCAGTTCTTC
TRBD1	12	.	TRBJ1-3	TRBV29-1	CSVGQGGNTIYF	TGCAGCGTTGGACAGGGAGGAAACACCATATATTTT
.	11	.	TRBJ2-7	TRBV5-1	CASSLNYEQYF	TGCGCCAGTTCCCTGAACTACGAGCAGTACTTC
.	12	few	TRBJ2-7	TRBV2	CASKLASYEQYF	TGTGCCAGCAAGCTAGCGAGCTACGAGCAGTACTTC
.	12	.	TRBJ1-3	TRBV29-1	CSVGQVGNTIYF	TGCAGCGTTGGACAGGTTGGAAACACCATATATTTT
.	14	few	TRBJ1-1	TRBV29-1	CSADPGLMNTEAFF	TGCAGCGCGGATCCGGGCCTTATGAACACTGAAGCTTTCTTT
.	13	.	TRBJ1-6	TRBV18	CASSRKEDSPLHF	TGTGCCAGCTCACGCAAGGAGGACTCACCCCTCCACTTT
TRBD1	14	.	TRBJ1-6	TRBV6-4	CASSPGQFSSPLHF	TGTGCCAGCAGTCCGGGACAGTTTTCTTCACCCCTCCACTTT
TRBD2	17	.	TRBJ2-1	TRBV11-2	CASSLDLAGGPSNEQFF	TGTGCCAGCAGCTTAGATCTAGCGGGAGGGCCCAGCAATGAGCAGTTCTTC
.	15	few	TRBJ2-7	TRBV12-3/TRBV12-4	CASSLRGKGQYEQYF	TGTGCCAGCAGTTTAAGGGGGAAGGGCCAATACGAGCAGTACTTC
.	11	few	TRBJ1-4	TRBV3-1	CASSQGVGLFF	TGTGCCAGCAGCCAAGGAGTGGGGCTGTTTTTT
.	13	.	TRBJ2-7	TRBV12-3/TRBV12-4	CASSTGRYYEQYF	TGTGCCAGCAGCACTGGGAGGTACTACGAGCAGTACTTC
TRBD2	20	.	TRBJ2-1	TRBV6-2/TRBV6-3	CASSAHPLAGVGPGHNEQFF	TGTGCCAGCAGTGCTCACCCACTAGCGGGGGTGGGTCCCGGCCACAATGAGCAGTTCTTC
.	14	.	TRBJ1-1	TRBV20-1	CSARARTMNTEAFF	TGCAGTGCTAGAGCCCGGACTATGAACACTGAAGCTTTCTTT
TRBD2	15	.	TRBJ2-1	TRBV7-3	CASSPGLAGDNEQFF	TGTGCCAGCAGCCCTGGACTAGCGGGAGACAATGAGCAGTTCTTC
.	14	.	TRBJ2-4	TRBV5-1	CASMKGLAKNIQYF	TGCGCCAGCATGAAGGGGTTAGCCAAAAACATTCAGTACTTC
TRBD1	17	.	TRBJ1-3	TRBV4-1	CASSQGRQGARGNTIYF	TGCGCCAGCAGCCAAGGAAGGCAGGGGGCGCGAGGAAACACCATATATTTT
.	18	few	TRBJ1-6	TRBV4-1	CASSPQPQGPTESSPLHF	TGCGCCAGCAGCCCTCAGCCGCAGGGGCCGACTGAAAGTTCACCCCTCCACTTT
.	13	once	TRBJ1-1	TRBV6-5	CASRAPGSTEAFF	TGTGCCAGCAGAGCGCCAGGGAGCACTGAAGCTTTCTTT
TRBD2	15	few	TRBJ2-4	TRBV11-1	CASSSQRETKNIQYF	TGTGCCAGCAGCTCCCAGCGGGAGACCAAAAACATTCAGTACTTC
TRBD1	15	few	TRBJ1-6	TRBV7-9	CASSAETGGISPLHF	TGTGCCAGCAGCGCGGAGACAGGGGGAATTTCACCCCTCCACTTT
TRBD2	16	few	TRBJ2-3	TRBV11-1	CASSFDLAVSTDTQYF	TGTGCCAGCAGCTTTGACCTAGCGGTTAGCACAGATACGCAGTATTTT
.	14	many	TRBJ1-1	TRBV28	CASRKRGMNTEAFF	TGTGCCAGCAGAAAAAGGGGTATGAACACTGAAGCTTTCTTT
.	10	.	TRBJ2-7	TRBV18	CASSGAEQYF	TGTGCCAGCTCAGGGGCGGAGCAGTACTTC
TRBD1	13	.	TRBJ1-1	TRBV10-3	CAISDTGGAEAFF	TGTGCCATCAGTGACACAGGGGGGGCTGAAGCTTTCTTT
.	15	.	TRBJ2-1	TRBV7-2	CASSLREQTYNEQFF	TGTGCCAGCAGCTTACGAGAACAGACTTACAATGAGCAGTTCTTC
.	12	.	TRBJ2-7	TRBV27	CASSTGAYEQYF	TGTGCCAGCTCGACGGGGGCCTACGAGCAGTACTTC
.	14	.	TRBJ2-5	TRBV2	CASSEALGGRTQYF	TGTGCCAGCAGTGAAGCGCTTGGTGGTCGGACCCAGTACTTC
.	11	.	TRBJ2-7	TRBV25-1	CASSESVGQYF	TGTGCCAGCAGTGAATCGGTTGGGCAGTACTTC
TRBD2	17	few	TRBJ2-7	TRBV28	CASSLLGTSGFSYEQYF	TGTGCCAGCAGTTTATTAGGGACTAGCGGGTTCTCCTACGAGCAGTACTTC
TRBD1	14	.	TRBJ1-1	TRBV10-3	CAISRTGEDTKAFF	TGTGCCATCAGCCGGACAGGGGAAGACACTAAAGCTTTCTTT
.	15	.	TRBJ2-1	TRBV20-1	CSARETENSYNEQFF	TGCAGTGCTAGAGAGACCGAGAACTCCTACAATGAGCAGTTCTTC
.	14	few	TRBJ1-5	TRBV28	CASSGTGTAQPQHF	TGTGCCAGCAGCGGTACAGGGACGGCTCAGCCCCAGCATTTT
TRBD1	16	.	TRBJ2-7	TRBV6-5	CASSYYGQGSSYEQYF	TGTGCCAGCAGTTATTACGGACAGGGCAGCTCCTACGAGCAGTACTTC
.	10	.	TRBJ2-7	TRBV25-1	CASQYHEQYF	TGTGCCAGCCAGTACCACGAGCAGTACTTC
TRBD1	15	.	TRBJ2-5	TRBV4-1	CASSHPLTGEETQYF	TGCGCCAGCAGCCACCCTCTGACAGGGGAAGAGACCCAGTACTTC
TRBD2	12	few	TRBJ2-1	TRBV29-1	CSVLRAGVEQFF	TGCAGCGTTCTGCGAGCGGGAGTGGAGCAGTTCTTC
.	12	.	TRBJ1-1	TRBV28	CASSLYGTEAFF	TGTGCCAGCAGTTTATATGGAACTGAAGCTTTCTTT
.	14	.	TRBJ1-2	TRBV7-9	CASSSPGGADGYTF	TGTGCCAGCAGCTCACCTGGGGGGGCCGATGGCTACACCTTC
TRBD2	14	.	TRBJ2-1	TRBV11-2	CASSPLGGFHEQFF	TGTGCCAGCAGCCCTCTGGGAGGGTTCCATGAGCAGTTCTTC
.	16	.	TRBJ2-7	TRBV28	CASSFGYRSRPYEQYF	TGTGCCAGCAGTTTTGGGTACCGATCCAGGCCCTACGAGCAGTACTTC